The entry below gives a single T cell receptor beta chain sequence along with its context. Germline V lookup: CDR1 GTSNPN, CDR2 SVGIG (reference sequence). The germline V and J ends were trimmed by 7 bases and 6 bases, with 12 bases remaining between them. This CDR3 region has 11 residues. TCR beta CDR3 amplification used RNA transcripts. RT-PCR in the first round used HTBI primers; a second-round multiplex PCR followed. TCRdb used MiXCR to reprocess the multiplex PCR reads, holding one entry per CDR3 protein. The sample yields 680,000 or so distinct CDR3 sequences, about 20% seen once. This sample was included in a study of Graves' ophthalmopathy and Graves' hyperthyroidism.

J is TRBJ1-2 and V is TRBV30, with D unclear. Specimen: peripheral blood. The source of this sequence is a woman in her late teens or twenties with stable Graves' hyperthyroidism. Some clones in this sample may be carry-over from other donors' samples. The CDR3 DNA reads TGTGCCTACAGTGGTGTGAATGGCTACACCTTC. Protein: CAYSGVNGYTF.